This T cell receptor beta chain appears in the sequencing data of a study of cytomegalovirus exposure and HLA in healthy donors. Study details: The roughly 100 million unique TCR beta sequences, from about 179 million T cells, were found by an earlier analysis. Overall study findings and caveats: As a later analysis showed, a missense DCLRE1C variant was linked to trimming of TCR beta V- and J-genes. V segments that were indistinguishable, TRBV6-2 and TRBV6-3 among them, were omitted from analysis.

Unrecorded immune exposures were likely, despite nominal health at sampling. This CDR3 spans 15 amino acids. Germline lookup yields CDR1 MNHNY and CDR2 SVGAGI (reference sequence). Trimming shortened V by 10 bases and J by 2 bases, and 18 bases separated the two germline ends. Regarding this clone: The antigen is not known.

PCR involved 60 Vbeta and 13 Jbeta primers. Profiling relied on immunoSEQ multiplex PCR, and the TCRdb table lists in-frame clones only, not all of them. Here the sample spans roughly 93,000 clones, around three quarters being singletons. The chain carries TRBV6-6 and TRBJ2-1; the D gene is possibly TRBD1 (5 bases). The sample taken for sequencing was PBMCs. This TCR was recovered from a man aged 30 to 39 in good health and CMV-seronegative. CDR3 sequence reads: CATKRDSDPYNEQFF. CDR3 DNA: TGTGCCACCAAGAGAGACAGTGACCCCTACAATGAGCAGTTCTTC.